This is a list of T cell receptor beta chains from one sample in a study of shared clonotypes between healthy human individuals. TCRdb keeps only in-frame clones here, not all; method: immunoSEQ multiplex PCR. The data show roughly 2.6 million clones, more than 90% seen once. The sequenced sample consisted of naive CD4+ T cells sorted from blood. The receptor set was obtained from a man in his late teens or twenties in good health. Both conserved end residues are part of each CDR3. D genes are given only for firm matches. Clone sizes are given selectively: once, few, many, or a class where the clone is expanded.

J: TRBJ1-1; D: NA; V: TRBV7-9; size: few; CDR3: CASSTRQESLAFF; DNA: TGTGCCAGCAGCACCCGACAGGAGTCATTAGCTTTCTTT
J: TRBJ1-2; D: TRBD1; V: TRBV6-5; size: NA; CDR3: CASSYRDRGYGYTF; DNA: TGTGCCAGCAGTTACCGGGACAGGGGATATGGCTACACCTTC
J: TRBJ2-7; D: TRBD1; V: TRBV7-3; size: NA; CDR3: CASSLAGTGGGEQYF; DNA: TGTGCCAGCAGCTTGGCCGGGACAGGGGGCGGTGAGCAGTACTTC
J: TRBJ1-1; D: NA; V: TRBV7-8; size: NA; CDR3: CASSPRTLGAFF; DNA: TGTGCCAGCAGCCCTCGGACCCTGGGAGCTTTCTTT
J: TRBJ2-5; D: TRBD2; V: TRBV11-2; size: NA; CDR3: CASSLVASGETQYF; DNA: TGTGCCAGCAGCTTAGTCGCTAGCGGGGAGACCCAGTACTTC
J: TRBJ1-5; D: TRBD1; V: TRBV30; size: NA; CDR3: CAWSAQQGISNQPQHF; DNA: TGTGCCTGGAGTGCCCAACAGGGGATTAGCAATCAGCCCCAGCATTTT
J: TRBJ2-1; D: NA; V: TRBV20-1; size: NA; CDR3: CSARDVPEQFF; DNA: TGCAGTGCTAGAGATGTGCCCGAGCAGTTCTTC
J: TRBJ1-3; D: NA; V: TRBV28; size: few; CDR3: CASSFGGVSGNTIYF; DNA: TGTGCCAGCAGTTTTGGGGGGGTCTCTGGAAACACCATATATTTT
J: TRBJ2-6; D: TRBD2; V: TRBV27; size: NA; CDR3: CASSLRAGGAGANVLTF; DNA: TGTGCCAGCAGTTTAAGAGCGGGGGGCGCTGGGGCCAACGTCCTGACTTTC
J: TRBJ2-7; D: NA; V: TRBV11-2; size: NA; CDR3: CASSLAWGQDSYEQYF; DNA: TGTGCCAGCAGCTTAGCCTGGGGGCAGGACTCCTACGAGCAGTACTTC
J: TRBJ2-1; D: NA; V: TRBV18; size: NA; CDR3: CASSPGANEQFF; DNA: TGTGCCAGCTCACCAGGGGCCAATGAGCAGTTCTTC
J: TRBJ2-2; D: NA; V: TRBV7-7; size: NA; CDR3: CASSFAGEGNTGELFF; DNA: TGTGCTAGCAGCTTTGCAGGGGAGGGTAACACCGGGGAGCTGTTTTTT
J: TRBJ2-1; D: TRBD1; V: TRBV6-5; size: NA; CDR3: CASSRGQGSYNEQFF; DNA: TGTGCCAGCAGTCGGGGACAGGGTTCGTACAATGAGCAGTTCTTC
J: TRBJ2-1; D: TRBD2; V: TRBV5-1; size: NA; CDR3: CASSSVLIGGGGRGQFF; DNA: TGCGCCAGCAGCTCCGTCCTTATCGGAGGCGGGGGGCGGGGGCAGTTCTTC
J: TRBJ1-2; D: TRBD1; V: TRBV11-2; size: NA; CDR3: CASSEGTGGGYTF; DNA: TGTGCCAGCAGCGAAGGGACAGGGGGTGGCTACACCTTC
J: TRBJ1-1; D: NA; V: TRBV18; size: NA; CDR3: CASSQGVPNTEAFF; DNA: TGTGCCAGCTCACAAGGGGTACCGAACACTGAAGCTTTCTTT
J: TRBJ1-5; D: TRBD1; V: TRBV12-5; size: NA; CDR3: CASGSSGGDQPQHF; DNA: TGTGCTAGTGGTTCTTCAGGGGGCGATCAGCCCCAGCATTTT
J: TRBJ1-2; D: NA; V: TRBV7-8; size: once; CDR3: CASSLSGGTSYGYTF; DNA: TGTGCCAGCAGCTTAAGTGGGGGGACTAGCTATGGCTACACCTTC
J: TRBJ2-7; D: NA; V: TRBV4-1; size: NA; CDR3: CASSQQTGPYEQYF; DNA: TGCGCCAGCAGCCAGCAGACAGGACCCTACGAGCAGTACTTC
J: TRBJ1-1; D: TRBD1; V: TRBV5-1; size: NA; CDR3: CASSLGDREVAEAFF; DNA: TGCGCCAGCAGCTTAGGGGACAGGGAGGTGGCTGAAGCTTTCTTT
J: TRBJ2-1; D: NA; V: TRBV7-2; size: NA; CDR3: CASSLAYRGGYNEQFF; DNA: TGTGCCAGCAGCTTAGCGTACAGGGGGGGCTACAATGAGCAGTTCTTC
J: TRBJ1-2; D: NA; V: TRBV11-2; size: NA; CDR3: CASSELVPQTSRGYTF; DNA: TGTGCCAGCAGCGAACTTGTCCCGCAGACCTCGAGGGGCTACACCTTC
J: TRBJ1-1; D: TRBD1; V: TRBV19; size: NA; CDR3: CASSIRTGFGTEAFF; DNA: TGTGCCAGTAGTATACGGACAGGGTTCGGCACTGAAGCTTTCTTT
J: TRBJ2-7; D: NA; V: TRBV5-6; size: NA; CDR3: CASSPRLAYEQYF; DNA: TGTGCCAGCAGCCCAAGACTAGCCTACGAGCAGTACTTC
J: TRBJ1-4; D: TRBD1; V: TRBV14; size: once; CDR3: CASSPRTGAEKLFF; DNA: TGTGCCAGCAGCCCCCGGACAGGAGCCGAAAAACTGTTTTTT
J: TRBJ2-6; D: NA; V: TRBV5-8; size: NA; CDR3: CASSLLGGAGANVLTF; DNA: TGTGCCAGCAGCTTGTTGGGGGGAGCTGGGGCCAACGTCCTGACTTTC
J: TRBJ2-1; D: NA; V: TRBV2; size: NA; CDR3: CAILPWRGNEQFF; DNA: TGTGCCATCCTACCCTGGCGGGGAAATGAGCAGTTCTTC
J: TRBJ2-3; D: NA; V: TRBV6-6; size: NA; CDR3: CASSPDLMTQYF; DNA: TGTGCCAGCAGTCCGGACCTTATGACGCAGTATTTT
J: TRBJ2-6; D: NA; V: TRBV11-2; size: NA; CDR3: CASSLDRVSGANVLTF; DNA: TGTGCCAGCAGCTTAGATCGGGTCTCTGGGGCCAACGTCCTGACTTTC
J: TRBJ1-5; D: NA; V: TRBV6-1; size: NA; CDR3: CASRVSNQPQHF; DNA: TGTGCCAGCAGGGTTAGCAATCAGCCCCAGCATTTT
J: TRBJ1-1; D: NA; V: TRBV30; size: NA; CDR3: CAGTVLPNTEAFF; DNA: TGTGCCGGAACAGTCCTCCCGAACACTGAAGCTTTCTTT
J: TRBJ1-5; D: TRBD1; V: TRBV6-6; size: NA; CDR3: CATKSQGNPQPQHF; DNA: TGTGCCACCAAATCACAGGGGAATCCTCAGCCCCAGCATTTT
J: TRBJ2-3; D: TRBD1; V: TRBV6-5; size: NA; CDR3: CASSYSGQGSGTQYF; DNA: TGTGCCAGCAGTTACTCCGGACAGGGATCAGGCACGCAGTATTTT
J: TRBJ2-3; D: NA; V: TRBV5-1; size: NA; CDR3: CASSLGYGATDTQYF; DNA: TGCGCCAGCAGCTTGGGCTATGGGGCCACAGATACGCAGTATTTT
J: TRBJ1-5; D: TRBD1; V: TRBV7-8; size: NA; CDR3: CASSLATGVANQPQHF; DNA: TGTGCCAGCAGCTTAGCGACAGGGGTGGCCAATCAGCCCCAGCATTTT
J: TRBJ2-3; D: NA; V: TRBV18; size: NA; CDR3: CASSYTDTQYF; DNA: TGTGCCAGCTCCTACACAGATACGCAGTATTTT
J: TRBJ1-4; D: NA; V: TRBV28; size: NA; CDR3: CASSSARTGNEKLFF; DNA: TGTGCCAGCAGTTCCGCAAGGACGGGTAATGAAAAACTGTTTTTT
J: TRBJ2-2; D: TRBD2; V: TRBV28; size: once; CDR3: CASGGLAGGSNTGELFF; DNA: TGTGCCAGCGGTGGGCTAGCGGGGGGATCGAACACCGGGGAGCTGTTTTTT
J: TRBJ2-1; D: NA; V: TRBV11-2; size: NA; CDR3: CASTFSEGSYNEQFF; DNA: TGTGCCAGCACCTTCAGTGAGGGTTCCTACAATGAGCAGTTCTTC
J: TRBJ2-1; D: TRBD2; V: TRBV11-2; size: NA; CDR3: CASRAGTTIHDEQFF; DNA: TGTGCCAGCAGGGCCGGGACTACCATCCATGATGAGCAGTTCTTC
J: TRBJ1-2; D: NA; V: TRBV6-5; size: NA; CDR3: CATTPGTINYGYTF; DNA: TGTGCCACGACTCCCGGGACAATTAACTATGGCTACACCTTC
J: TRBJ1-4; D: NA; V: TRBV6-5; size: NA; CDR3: CASSYGDRIEKLFF; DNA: TGTGCCAGCAGTTACGGGGATAGGATTGAAAAACTGTTTTTT
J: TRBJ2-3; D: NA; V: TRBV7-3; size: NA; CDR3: CASSLFGRGTDTQYF; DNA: TGTGCCAGCAGCTTATTCGGCAGGGGCACAGATACGCAGTATTTT
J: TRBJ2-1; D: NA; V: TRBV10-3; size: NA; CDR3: CAISESSSGGHYEQFF; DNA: TGTGCCATCAGTGAGTCGTCGTCCGGGGGGCACTATGAGCAGTTCTTC